These 22 T cell receptor beta chains share one sample of origin, sequenced in a study of blood T cells in healthy people across ages. The authors ran a second PCR of about 7 to 11 cycles using a sample-barcoded 5' primer and a J-beta primer mix. TCRdb reprocessed the 5' RACE reads via MiXCR and lists one record per CDR3 protein. The table lists about 1.6 million distinct CDR3 sequences, around 36% of them singletons. What was sequenced was blood. The receptors derive from a woman aged 25 to 39 in good health.

The gene calls are TRBV7-3 and TRBJ1-2, with D hard to call. The CDR3 spans 13 residues. The ends were cut back, 5 bases at V and 7 bases at J, with 14 bases in the middle. Per germline, CDR1 SGHTA and CDR2 FQGTGA. The CDR3 region is CASSPDRLTGYTF. In DNA form, the CDR3 reads TGTGCCAGCAGCCCGGACCGTTTGACTGGCTACACCTTC. Full variable domain (missing parts from reference TRBV7-3 and TRBJ1-2): GAGVSQTPSNKVTEKGKYVELRCDPISGHTALYWYRQSLGQGPEFLIYFQGTGAADDSGLPNDRFFAVRPEGSVSTLKIQRTERGDSAVYLCASSPDRLTGYTFGSGTRLTVV.

The CDR3: CATSRVARGEKLFF. The CDR3 DNA reads TGTGCCACCAGCAGAGTAGCCAGGGGCGAAAAACTGTTTTTT. The chain is built from TRBV15 and TRBJ1-4, with a tentative D call TRBD1 (6 bases). Trimming removed 1 base from V and 8 bases from J, with 11 bases in between. Germline CDR1 LNHNV, CDR2 YYDKDF (reference sequence). The CDR3 covers 14 residues.

To note about this clonotype: Germline is not matched at one junction end, which may reflect a read error. The chain couples TRBV20-1 to TRBJ2-1; 8 bases match TRBD1. The last part of the DNA fits TRBJ2-7 better; the J call may be wrong. Per germline, CDR1 DFQATT and CDR2 SNEGSKA (reference sequence). The length of the CDR3 is 13 residues. The CDR3 DNA reads TGCGGTGCTATAGGGACAGGAGCCTACGAGCAGTACTTC. Encoded protein: CGAIGTGAYEQYF.

Concerning this clonotype: A junction end diverges from the germline sequence, so it may reflect a read error. This rearrangement joins TRBV6-2 or TRBV6-3 to TRBJ2-3; no definite D call. The CDR3 covers 12 residues. CDR1 is MNHEY, CDR2 SVGEGT, per germline. CDR3 residues: CASSFAADMQYF. The CDR3, as DNA: TGTGCCAGCAGTTTTGCGGCAGATATGCAGTATTTT.

On this clonotype: This is likely a read error, given that the CDR3 carries no conserved phenylalanine or tryptophan at its end. The gene calls are TRBV7-3 and TRBJ2-1, with D possibly TRBD1 on 6 matching bases. Trimming shortened V by 7 bases and J by 8 bases, and 15 bases separated the two germline ends. Germline V gives CDR1 SGHTA, CDR2 FQGTGA. The CDR3 extends over 13 amino acids. CDR3 in DNA: TGTGCCAGCACAGAATGGGGGCAGGATGAGCAGTTCTCC. Its protein product is CASTEWGQDEQFS.

The sample holds one count of this clonotype. The genes are TRBV2 and TRBJ2-2; 13 nucleotides match TRBD2. Unmatched junction bases numbered 1, after V lost 6 bases and J lost 6 bases. This CDR3 contains 14 residues. CDR1 and CDR2 (germline): SNHLY, FYNNEI. CDR3 sequence: CASRLAGGSGELFF. Here the CDR3 DNA reads TGTGCCAGCAGACTAGCGGGAGGGTCCGGGGAGCTGTTTTTT. The variable domain in full, completed from reference TRBV2 and TRBJ2-2, reads EPEVTQTPSHQVTQMGQEVILRCVPISNHLYFYWYRQILGQKVEFLVSFYNNEISEKSEIFDDQFSVERPDGSNFTLKIRSTKLEDSAMYFCASRLAGGSGELFFGEGSRLTVL.

The V and J genes are TRBV30 and TRBJ2-5; D gene uncertain. The CDR3 runs to 14 residues. From germline, CDR1 is GTSNPN and CDR2 SVGIG (reference sequence). Trimming left V 2 bases short and J 11 bases short, with 21 bases between. The CDR3 bases are TGTGCCTGGAGTCCTCCCGGCCTCCCTGGAGAGCAGTACTTC. The encoded protein is CAWSPPGLPGEQYF.

This clonotype was seen a few times. This chain links TRBV27 with TRBJ2-3; D perhaps matches TRBD1 (6 bases). The V and J ends lost 2 bases and 5 bases respectively, with 11 bases between them. CDR1 and CDR2 from the germline V gene are MNHEY and SMNVEV (reference sequence). The CDR3 is made up of 14 amino acids. The CDR3 loop reads CASSLITGLDTQYF. CDR3 nucleotides: TGTGCCAGCAGTTTAATAACAGGGCTAGATACGCAGTATTTT.

The genes are TRBV19 and TRBJ2-1; 9 nucleotides align to TRBD2. Trimming cost V 6 bases and J 0 bases; bases outside gene matches: 6. Germline CDR1 reads LNHDA; CDR2 reads SQIVND (reference sequence). The CDR3 runs 16 residues. CDR3 DNA: TGTGCCAGTAGCCATATTAGCGGGAGCTCCTACAATGAGCAGTTCTTC. Translated: CASSHISGSSYNEQFF.

A few counts support this clonotype. The chain links TRBV5-1 to TRBJ2-3; no reliable D call. V shed 2 bases and J shed 2 bases, with 12 bases lying between them. Germline CDR1 reads SGHRS; CDR2 reads YFSETQ. This CDR3 region has 15 residues. The CDR3 nucleotides read TGCGCCAGCAGCTTCGAGGTGGGGAACACAGATACGCAGTATTTT. Protein: CASSFEVGNTDTQYF.

This clonotype was counted between two and nine times. The V call is TRBV7-6, the J call TRBJ2-1; 9 bases are shared with TRBD1. Trimming at V came to 1 base and at J to 5 bases, leaving 12 bases not matched to a gene. Germline CDR1 and CDR2: SGHVS and FNYEAQ. This CDR3 region has 18 residues. DNA for the CDR3: TGTGCCAGCAGCTTAGTTTTGGGGGACAGGGATCCCCACAATGAGCAGTTCTTC. Amino acids: CASSLVLGDRDPHNEQFF.

The V gene is TRBV9, the J gene TRBJ2-3, with TRBD2 matching over 8 bases. Germline CDR1 reads SGDLS; CDR2 reads YYNGEE. V lost 0 bases, J lost 4 bases, and 10 bases stayed unmatched. This CDR3 is 17 amino acids long. The CDR3 region is CASSVVPAGDLADTQYF. CDR3 sequence (DNA): TGTGCCAGCAGCGTAGTCCCAGCGGGAGATCTGGCAGATACGCAGTATTTT.

The chain links TRBV5-1 to TRBJ2-3; 8 nucleotides agree with TRBD2. V shed 4 bases and J 4 bases; nucleotides not matched to a gene: 11. Germline values: CDR1 SGHRS, CDR2 YFSETQ. This CDR3 has 16 residues. CDR3 coding DNA: TGCGCCAGCAGCCTCGGGGGGGCCGCCCCGGCAGATACGCAGTATTTT. It codes for CASSLGGAAPADTQYF.

This clonotype was recorded many times. The gene calls are TRBV7-8 and TRBJ2-7; D ambiguous. Trimming left V 1 base short and J 4 bases short, with 8 bases between. The CDR3 is 13 residues long. Germline V gives CDR1 SGHVS, CDR2 FQNEAQ. The CDR3 nucleotides read TGTGCCAGCAGCTTAGGCCACCTTTACGAGCAGTACTTC. Translation gives CASSLGHLYEQYF.

This clonotype was observed a few times. In nucleotides, the CDR3 is TGTGCCAGCAGCCATATCACAAGGGCTGGGTTCTTC. Amino acids: CASSHITRAGFF. This rearrangement joins TRBV11-2 to TRBJ2-1; D ambiguous. The CDR3 is 12 amino acids. Germline V gene data show CDR1 as SGHAT and CDR2 as FQNNGV. V was shortened by 5 bases and J by 15 bases, with 17 bases between the two germline ends. Supplemented by reference TRBV11-2 and TRBJ2-1, the full variable domain reads EAGVAQSPRYKIIEKRQSVAFWCNPISGHATLYWYQQILGQGPKLLIQFQNNGVVDDSQLPKDRFSAERLKGVDSTLKIQPAKLEDSAVYLCASSHITRAGFFGPGTRLTVL.

This clonotype was detected only a few times. This sequence joins TRBV7-9 and TRBJ2-3, with D tentatively TRBD2 (5 bases). The V gene lost 5 bases and the J gene lost 2 bases, with 17 bases spanning the gap. The CDR3 length is 16 residues. The germline V gene encodes CDR1 SEHNR and CDR2 FQNEAQ (reference sequence). CDR3 residues: CASSRGSEGTTDTQYF. CDR3 in DNA: TGTGCCAGCAGCCGTGGATCTGAGGGAACCACAGATACGCAGTATTTT.

The V and J genes are TRBV5-1 and TRBJ1-2, with 8 bases fitting TRBD1. Losses at the gene ends were 5 bases for V and 7 bases for J; bases not matched to a gene: 13. The germline gives CDR1 SGHRS, CDR2 YFSETQ. This CDR3 spans 15 amino acids. In nucleotides, the CDR3 is TGCGCCAGCAGTCCTGGACAGGGAATCTCCCCTGGCTACACCTTC. This codes for CASSPGQGISPGYTF.

Concerning this clonotype itself: Relative to the germline gene, one junction end is altered; a read error may explain this. V is TRBV20-1 and J is TRBJ2-3, with 8 positions matching TRBD2. Germline-derived CDR1 and CDR2 are DFQATT and SNEGSKA (reference sequence). The CDR3 extends over 14 amino acids. This CDR3 is CSASTSGGSDAQYF. In DNA, the CDR3 is TGCAGTGCTTCGACCAGCGGGGGCTCAGATGCGCAGTATTTT.

This clonotype was seen more than once but under ten times. The junction and the germline gene differ at one end; a read error may be behind it. This chain uses TRBV4-1 with TRBJ2-1; a weak D match, TRBD2 (6 bases). Germline values: CDR1 MGHRA, CDR2 YSYEKL. The CDR3 extends over 16 amino acids. The CDR3 DNA sequence: TGTGCCAGCAGCCAAGATTGGGCTAGCGCTTACAATGAGCAGTTCTTC. Its protein is CASSQDWASAYNEQFF.

V is TRBV28 and J is TRBJ1-5, with a weak D call TRBD1 (5 bases). V was trimmed by 3 bases and J by 11 bases, leaving 17 bases between them. The CDR3 is 14 amino acids. The germline V gene encodes CDR1 MDHEN and CDR2 SYDVKM. CDR3 residues: CASSLGTGRRAQHF. The CDR3 DNA reads TGTGCCAGCAGTTTGGGGACCGGAAGAAGGGCCCAGCATTTT.

This clonotype was seen repeatedly, ten times or more. CDR3 DNA: TGTGCCAGCAGCTTACGTGAGAACAGGCGGGGCCCAGATACGCAGTATTTT. This codes for CASSLRENRRGPDTQYF. The J gene is TRBJ2-3, the V gene TRBV7-6, with TRBD2 as a possible D gene (6 bases). The germline V and J ends were trimmed by 2 bases and 4 bases, with 19 bases remaining between them. The CDR3 consists of 17 residues. Germline CDR1 and CDR2: SGHVS and FNYEAQ.

In its sample, this clonotype was seen a few times. V and J are TRBV27 and TRBJ2-7; 9 bases are shared with TRBD2. With V trimmed by 5 bases and J by 4 bases, 6 bases remained unmatched. CDR1 and CDR2 (germline): MNHEY, SMNVEV (reference sequence). This CDR3 is built from 14 residues. Written as DNA, the CDR3 is TGTGCCAGCAGTACCAAGACTAGCGGATACGAGCAGTACTTC. The encoded protein is CASSTKTSGYEQYF.